This T cell receptor beta chain comes out of a study of T cells in tumors after PD-1 blockade. CDR1 and CDR2 from the germline V gene are MDHEN and SYDVKM. The CDR3 totals 13 residues. The V end was cut by 3 bases, the J end by 4 bases, with 7 bases between. Here immunoSEQ multiplex PCR was the method, and the copy in TCRdb shows in-frame clones only, minus some. The sample carries roughly 12,000 clones, roughly 63% recorded once. This receptor was taken from a human donor with basal cell carcinoma. The material sequenced was tumor tissue, taken before anti-PD-1 treatment. The gene calls are TRBV28 and TRBJ2-1, with no clear D. The CDR3 region is CASSFGQYNEQFF. The CDR3 DNA sequence: TGTGCCAGCAGTTTTGGTCAATACAATGAGCAGTTCTTC.